Here is one T cell receptor beta chain with its context. Its matching antigen is unknown. The sample holds other DNA sequences that translate to the same CDR3. The treatment: oral pan-JAK inhibitor, 5-10 mg twice daily. Individuals with alopecia areata gave both lesional scalp punch biopsies and peripheral blood for collection. The data belong to a study of CD8+ T cells in alopecia areata. The V and J ends lost 4 bases and 2 bases respectively, with 9 bases between them. The germline V gene has CDR1 SGHNT and CDR2 YYREEE (reference sequence). This CDR3 has 13 residues. General study findings and limits: Many expanded lesional clones remained in scalp and blood on tofacitinib. Scalp lesions, especially in alopecia totalis/universalis, had higher clonality than normal scalp. The study found tofacitinib significantly decreased scalp clonality and expanded CD8+ clones among the top 100.

RNA was extracted and reverse transcribed into cDNA as the sequencing template. TCRdb keeps only in-frame clones here, not all; method: immunoSEQ multiplex PCR. This table holds about 190,000 clones, 64% found once. Sequencing was performed on CD4+ T cells sorted from blood, taken at week 4, from a patient treated with tofacitinib. The V gene is TRBV5-4, the J gene TRBJ1-2; TRBD1 is a possible D gene (6 bases). The receptor's source is a human donor with alopecia areata. The CDR3 spells CASSPDRNYGYTF. CDR3 nucleotides: TGTGCCAGCAGCCCTGACAGGAACTATGGCTACACCTTC.